Listed below are T cell receptor beta chains from one sample, sequenced in a study of blood T cell repertoires in COVID-19. TCRdb keeps only in-frame clones here, not all; method: immunoSEQ multiplex PCR. The sample includes roughly 40,000 clones, roughly 85% of them seen just once. Material for sequencing was peripheral blood. The receptors stem from a woman in her 70s in a cohort sampled during active COVID-19. Each CDR3 is given with its conserved first and last residue. The D gene is left open where the match is weak. Not all rows give a size; the values are once, few, many and, for expanded clones, a class.

>NA|TRBV7-9|NA|TRBJ2-3
CASSPARESQYF
TGTGCCAGCAGCCCCGCGCGCGAGTCGCAGTATTTT
>NA|TRBV5-8|TRBD2|TRBJ2-5
CASSARLAGGETQYF
TGTGCCAGCAGCGCTAGACTAGCGGGAGGAGAGACCCAGTACTTC
>NA|TRBV7-2|TRBD2|TRBJ2-1
CASSLRGAGGVGEQFF
TGTGCCAGCAGCTTAAGAGGGGCGGGAGGCGTAGGTGAGCAGTTCTTC
>NA|TRBV11-2|NA|TRBJ2-1
CASSLGRENEQFF
TGTGCCAGCAGCTTAGGGAGAGAAAATGAGCAGTTCTTC
>NA|TRBV18|TRBD1|TRBJ2-7
CASSPAPGQASEQYF
TGTGCCAGCTCACCAGCCCCGGGACAGGCGTCCGAGCAGTACTTC
>once|TRBV6-6|NA|TRBJ2-5
CASSYRTGIETQYF
TGTGCCAGCAGTTACCGTACGGGGATCGAGACCCAGTACTTC
>NA|TRBV4-2|TRBD2|TRBJ2-3
CASSQDPSGAGVNTQYF
TGTGCCAGCAGCCAAGATCCCTCCGGAGCGGGAGTAAATACGCAGTATTTT
>NA|TRBV30|TRBD1|TRBJ2-7
CAWEGTGSYEQYF
TGTGCCTGGGAGGGGACAGGCTCCTACGAGCAGTACTTC
>NA|TRBV6-5|TRBD1|TRBJ2-3
CASRRGQGIADTQYF
TGTGCCAGCAGAAGGGGACAGGGGATAGCAGATACGCAGTATTTT
>NA|TRBV9|NA|TRBJ2-2
CASSVAGYTGELFF
TGTGCCAGCAGCGTAGCGGGATACACCGGGGAGCTGTTTTTT
>few|TRBV28|NA|TRBJ2-7
CASSLIQAHEQYF
TGTGCCAGCAGTTTAATACAGGCTCACGAGCAGTACTTC
>NA|TRBV19|TRBD1|TRBJ1-5
CASTPQGHNQPQHF
TGTGCCAGTACCCCACAGGGGCACAATCAGCCCCAGCATTTT
>NA|TRBV28|NA|TRBJ1-6
CASSLWGAESPLHF
TGTGCCAGCAGTTTATGGGGGGCTGAGTCACCCCTCCACTTT
>NA|TRBV6-6|NA|TRBJ1-2
CASTQSPPGRRGYTF
TGTGCCAGCACTCAATCACCCCCAGGGCGTCGAGGCTACACCTTC
>NA|TRBV19|NA|TRBJ2-1
CASSIRLGGSGQGNEQFF
TGTGCCAGTAGTATACGCCTCGGGGGAAGCGGGCAGGGCAATGAGCAGTTCTTC
>NA|TRBV6-5|TRBD2|TRBJ2-1
CASSSLAGGSYNEQFF
TGTGCCAGCAGTTCCCTAGCGGGAGGCTCCTACAATGAGCAGTTCTTC
>once|TRBV6-2/TRBV6-3|TRBD2|TRBJ2-1
CASSSGGRGSFF
TGTGCCAGCAGTTCGGGCGGGCGGGGGTCGTTCTTC
>NA|TRBV28|TRBD1|TRBJ2-7
CASSPGQVGLEQYF
TGTGCCAGCAGCCCGGGACAGGTAGGGTTAGAGCAGTACTTC
>NA|TRBV4-3|TRBD1|TRBJ1-6
CASSQDSGQGLSPLHF
TGCGCCAGCAGCCAAGATTCTGGACAGGGTTTATCACCCCTCCACTTT
>NA|TRBV28|NA|TRBJ2-7
CASSPSDSDYEQYF
TGTGCCAGCAGTCCCTCGGACTCGGACTACGAGCAGTACTTC
>once|TRBV7-9|TRBD1|TRBJ1-2
CASSLGQGADYGYTF
TGTGCCAGCAGCTTAGGACAGGGGGCGGACTATGGCTACACCTTC
>few|TRBV18|TRBD1|TRBJ1-1
CASSRDRVVGGTEAFF
TGTGCCAGCTCAAGAGACAGGGTGGTTGGAGGCACTGAAGCTTTCTTT
>NA|TRBV5-1|NA|TRBJ2-5
CASSQMPGKVETQYF
TGCGCCAGCAGCCAAATGCCCGGGAAGGTAGAGACCCAGTACTTC
>NA|TRBV9|NA|TRBJ1-6
CASSVAGHLNSPLHF
TGTGCCAGCAGCGTAGCGGGACACCTAAATTCACCCCTCCACTTT
>NA|TRBV10-3|TRBD1|TRBJ1-4
CAISDFGTGTEKLFF
TGTGCCATCAGTGATTTCGGGACAGGGACTGAAAAACTGTTTTTT
>NA|TRBV2|NA|TRBJ1-1
CASSEGSGTEAFF
TGTGCCAGCAGTGAGGGCTCGGGGACTGAAGCTTTCTTT
>NA|TRBV9|NA|TRBJ2-1
CASSNFGQSGIRNEQFF
TGTGCCAGCAGCAACTTTGGACAGTCCGGAATTCGCAATGAGCAGTTCTTC
>NA|TRBV30|NA|TRBJ2-7
CAWSVLSYEQYF
TGTGCCTGGAGTGTTTTATCGTACGAGCAGTACTTC
>NA|TRBV5-1|NA|TRBJ1-1
CASSFSGMNTEAFF
TGCGCCAGCAGCTTCTCAGGGATGAACACTGAAGCTTTCTTT
>few|TRBV10-2|TRBD1|TRBJ1-6
CASRDRVGFSPLHF
TGCGCCAGCAGAGACAGGGTGGGGTTTTCACCCCTCCACTTT
>NA|TRBV7-2|NA|TRBJ1-2
CASSLRSVGYGYTF
TGTGCCAGCAGCTTACGGTCGGTTGGCTATGGCTACACCTTC
>NA|TRBV18|TRBD1|TRBJ1-5
CASSSDRVENQPQHF
TGTGCCAGCTCCTCGGACAGGGTAGAGAATCAGCCCCAGCATTTT
>NA|TRBV7-6|NA|TRBJ1-5
CASSLGWGFDRWGNQPQHF
TGTGCCAGCAGCTTAGGATGGGGATTTGACAGGTGGGGCAATCAGCCCCAGCATTTT
>NA|TRBV28|NA|TRBJ1-5
CASSFNSYQPQHF
TGTGCCAGCAGTTTTAACAGTTACCAGCCCCAGCATTTT
>NA|TRBV7-2|TRBD2|TRBJ2-3
CASSLVGLAGGFGTDTQYF
TGTGCCAGCAGCTTAGTGGGACTAGCGGGAGGTTTCGGTACAGATACGCAGTATTTT
>large|TRBV9|NA|TRBJ1-6
CASSVDPSSYNSPLHF
TGTGCCAGCAGCGTAGACCCTAGCTCCTATAATTCACCCCTCCACTTT
>NA|TRBV28|TRBD1|TRBJ1-2
CASSLSTGETYGYTF
TGTGCCAGCAGCCTTAGTACAGGGGAGACCTATGGCTACACCTTC
>once|TRBV5-4|TRBD2|TRBJ2-3
CASSVGLAGTTDTQYF
TGTGCCAGCAGCGTCGGACTAGCGGGAACCACAGATACGCAGTATTTT
>NA|TRBV19|TRBD2|TRBJ2-7
CASSPGTSGTYEQYF
TGTGCCAGTAGCCCTGGGACTAGCGGGACGTACGAGCAGTACTTC
>NA|TRBV7-2|TRBD1|TRBJ2-5
CASRDTTGGVWETQYF
TGTGCCAGCAGGGATACCACAGGGGGTGTGTGGGAGACCCAGTACTTC
>NA|TRBV20-1|NA|TRBJ2-7
CSASSEYEQYF
TGCAGTGCTAGTAGCGAGTACGAGCAGTACTTC
>NA|TRBV12-3/TRBV12-4|NA|TRBJ2-7
CASSHRDTGEQYF
TGTGCCAGCAGTCACCGGGATACCGGGGAGCAGTACTTC
>NA|TRBV15|TRBD1|TRBJ2-7
CATSTGQGAYEQYF
TGTGCCACCAGCACGGGACAGGGGGCCTACGAGCAGTACTTC
>NA|TRBV19|NA|TRBJ1-5
CASAGGGGNQPQHF
TGTGCCAGTGCTGGGGGAGGTGGCAATCAGCCCCAGCATTTT
>NA|TRBV4-1|NA|TRBJ1-3
CASSQDHPSGNTIYF
TGCGCCAGCAGCCAAGATCATCCCTCTGGAAACACCATATATTTT